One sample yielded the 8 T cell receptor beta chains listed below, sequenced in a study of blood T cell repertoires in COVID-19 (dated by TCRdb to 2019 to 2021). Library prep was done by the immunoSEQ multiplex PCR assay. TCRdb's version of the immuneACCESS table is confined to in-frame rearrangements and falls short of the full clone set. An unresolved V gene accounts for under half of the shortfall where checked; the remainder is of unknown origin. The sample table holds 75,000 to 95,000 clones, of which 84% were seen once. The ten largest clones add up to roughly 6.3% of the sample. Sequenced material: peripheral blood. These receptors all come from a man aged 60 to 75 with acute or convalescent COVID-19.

The CDR3 loop is CASSSYRKHQPQHF. The CDR3 DNA is TGTGCCAGCAGTTCCTACCGAAAACATCAGCCCCAGCATTTT. The chain recombines TRBV28 with TRBJ1-5; no definite D call. Germline CDR1 is MDHEN and CDR2 is SYDVKM. The V end lost 4 bases, the J end lost 5 bases, and 12 bases lay between the germline ends. The length of the CDR3 is 14 residues.

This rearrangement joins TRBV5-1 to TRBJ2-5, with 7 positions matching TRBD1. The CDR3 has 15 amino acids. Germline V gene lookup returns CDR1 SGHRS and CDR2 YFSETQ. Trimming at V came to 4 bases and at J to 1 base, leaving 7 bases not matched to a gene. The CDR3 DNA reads TGCGCCAGCAGCCCAGGATCAGGGGGCCAAGAGACCCAGTACTTC. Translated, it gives CASSPGSGGQETQYF.

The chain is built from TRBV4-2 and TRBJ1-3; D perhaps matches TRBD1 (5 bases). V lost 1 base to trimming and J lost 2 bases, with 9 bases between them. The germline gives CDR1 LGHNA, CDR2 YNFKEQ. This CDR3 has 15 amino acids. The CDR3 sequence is CASSQVTGTGNTIYF. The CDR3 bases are TGTGCCAGCAGCCAAGTAACAGGTACTGGAAACACCATATATTTT.

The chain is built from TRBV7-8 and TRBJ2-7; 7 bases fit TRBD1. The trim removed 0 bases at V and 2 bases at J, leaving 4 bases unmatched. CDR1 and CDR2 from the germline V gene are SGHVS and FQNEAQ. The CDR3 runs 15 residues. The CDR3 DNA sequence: TGTGCCAGCAGCTTAGCTCGGACAGGACCCTACGAGCAGTACTTC. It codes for CASSLARTGPYEQYF. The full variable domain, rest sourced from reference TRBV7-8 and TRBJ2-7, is GAGVSQSPRYKVAKRGQDVALRCDPISGHVSLFWYQQALGQGPEFLTYFQNEAQLDKSGLPSDRFFAERPEGSVSTLKIQRTQQEDSAVYLCASSLARTGPYEQYFGPGTRLTVT.

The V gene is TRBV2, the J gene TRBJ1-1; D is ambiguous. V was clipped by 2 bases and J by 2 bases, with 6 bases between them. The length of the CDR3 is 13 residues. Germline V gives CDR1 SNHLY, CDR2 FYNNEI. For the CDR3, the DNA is TGTGCCAGCAGTGAAAACTCTAACACTGAAGCTTTCTTT. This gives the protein CASSENSNTEAFF.

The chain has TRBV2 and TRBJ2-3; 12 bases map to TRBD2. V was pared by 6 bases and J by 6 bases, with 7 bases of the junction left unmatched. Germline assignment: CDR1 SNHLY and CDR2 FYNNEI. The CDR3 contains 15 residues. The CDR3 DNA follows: TGTGCCAGCAGGGAACTAGCGGGGGGTACGGATACGCAGTATTTT. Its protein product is CASRELAGGTDTQYF.

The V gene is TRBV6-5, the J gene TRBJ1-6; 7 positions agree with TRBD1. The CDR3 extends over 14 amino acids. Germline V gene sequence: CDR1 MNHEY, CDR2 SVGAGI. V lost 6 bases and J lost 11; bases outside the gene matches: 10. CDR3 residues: CASSPTGNWAPLHF. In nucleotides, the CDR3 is TGTGCCAGCAGCCCGACAGGGAATTGGGCACCCCTCCACTTT.

The CDR3, as DNA: TGTGCCAGCAGTTCTATTGGGATGACTAGCGGTGTTGCTAAAGATACGCAGTATTTT. Its translation: CASSSIGMTSGVAKDTQYF. The V gene is TRBV27, the J gene TRBJ2-3, with 9 bases identical to TRBD2. The V and J ends lost 4 bases and 5 bases, in that order; junction bases with no gene match: 19. Germline values: CDR1 MNHEY, CDR2 SMNVEV (reference sequence). CDR3 length: 19 amino acids.